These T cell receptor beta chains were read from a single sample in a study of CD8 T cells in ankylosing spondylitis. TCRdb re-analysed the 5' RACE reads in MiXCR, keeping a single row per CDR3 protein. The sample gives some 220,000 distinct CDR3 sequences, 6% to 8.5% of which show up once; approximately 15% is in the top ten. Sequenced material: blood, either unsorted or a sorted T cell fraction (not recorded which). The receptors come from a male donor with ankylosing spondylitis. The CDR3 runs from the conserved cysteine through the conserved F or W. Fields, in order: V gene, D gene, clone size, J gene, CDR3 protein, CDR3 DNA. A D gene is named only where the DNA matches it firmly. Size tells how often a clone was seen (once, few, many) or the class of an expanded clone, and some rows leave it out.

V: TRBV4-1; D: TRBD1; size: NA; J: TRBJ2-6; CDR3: CASSRTGVISSGANVLTF; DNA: TGCGCCAGCAGCCGGACAGGGGTCATTAGCTCTGGGGCCAACGTCCTGACTTTC
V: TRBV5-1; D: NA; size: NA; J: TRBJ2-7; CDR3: CASSGGDRFVNEQYF; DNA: TGCGCCAGCAGCGGGGGGGACAGGTTCGTAAACGAGCAGTACTTC
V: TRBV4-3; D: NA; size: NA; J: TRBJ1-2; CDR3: CASSQDRGINYGYTF; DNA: TGCGCCAGCAGCCAAGACAGGGGAATTAACTATGGCTACACCTTC
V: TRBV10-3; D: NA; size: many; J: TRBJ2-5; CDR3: CAIGDGETTQYF; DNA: TGTGCCATCGGGGACGGAGAAACGACCCAGTACTTC
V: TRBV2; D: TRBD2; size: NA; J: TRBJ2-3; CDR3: CAICFLLAGGRSTDTQYF; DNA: TGTGCCATCTGTTTTTTGCTAGCGGGGGGGCGAAGCACAGATACGCAGTATTTT
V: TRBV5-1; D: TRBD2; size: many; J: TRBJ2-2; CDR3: CASSLASEIMTSGANTGELFF; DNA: TGCGCCAGCAGCTTGGCCTCCGAAATTATGACTAGCGGGGCGAACACCGGGGAGCTGTTTTTT
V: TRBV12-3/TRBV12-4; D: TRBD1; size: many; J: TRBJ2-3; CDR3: CASLPGTGSDTQYF; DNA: TGTGCCAGTTTACCCGGGACAGGGTCAGATACGCAGTATTTT
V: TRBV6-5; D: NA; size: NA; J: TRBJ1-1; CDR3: CASSYHLGQNTEAFF; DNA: TGTGCCAGCAGTTACCACTTAGGGCAGAACACTGAAGCTTTCTTT
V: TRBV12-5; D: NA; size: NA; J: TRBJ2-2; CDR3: CASGYSGLATGELFF; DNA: TGTGCTAGTGGTTATAGCGGATTGGCCACCGGGGAGCTGTTTTTT
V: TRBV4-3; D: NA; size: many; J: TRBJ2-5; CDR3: CASSLHIPDGPKGHWTQYF; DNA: TGCGCCAGCAGCCTACATATCCCAGATGGGCCTAAGGGGCATTGGACCCAGTACTTC
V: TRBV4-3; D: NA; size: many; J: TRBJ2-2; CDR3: CASSQEQGLDTGELFF; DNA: TGCGCCAGCAGCCAAGAACAGGGCTTGGACACCGGGGAGCTGTTTTTT
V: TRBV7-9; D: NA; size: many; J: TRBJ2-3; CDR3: CASSLAMGEEGTDTQYF; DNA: TGTGCCAGCAGCTTAGCGATGGGGGAAGAGGGCACAGATACGCAGTATTTT
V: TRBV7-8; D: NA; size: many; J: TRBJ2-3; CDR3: CASSGMGGGYTDTQYF; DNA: TGTGCCAGCAGCGGGATGGGAGGGGGGTACACAGATACGCAGTATTTT
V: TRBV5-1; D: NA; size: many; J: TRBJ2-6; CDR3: CASSLWESGANVLTF; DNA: TGCGCCAGCAGCTTGTGGGAGTCTGGGGCCAACGTCCTGACTTTC
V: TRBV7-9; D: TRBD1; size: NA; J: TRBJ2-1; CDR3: CASSLGQGSHNEQFF; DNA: TGTGCCAGCAGCTTAGGACAGGGGAGCCACAATGAGCAGTTCTTC
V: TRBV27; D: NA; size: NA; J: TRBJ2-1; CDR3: CASGTNNEQFF; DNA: TGTGCCAGCGGAACAAACAATGAGCAGTTCTTC